These 16 T cell receptor beta chains were all obtained from the same sample, sequenced in a study of OX40 agonist ivuxolimab in advanced cancers. TCRdb's table, derived via immunoSEQ multiplex PCR, lists solely in-frame clones and lacks some. The sample carries 69,000 or so clones, 85% recorded once. This specimen consisted of CD4+ or CD8+ T cells sorted from blood, obtained in a trial of the OX40 agonist ivuxolimab. The receptors come from an adult with an advanced solid tumor such as melanoma, head and neck, liver or kidney cancer.

The rearrangement links TRBV28 to TRBJ2-2, with unresolved D. This CDR3 spans 13 amino acids. Germline CDR1 reads MDHEN; CDR2 reads SYDVKM. The ends were cut back, 4 bases at V and 6 bases at J, with 9 bases in the middle. CDR3 sequence reads: CASSWVRSGELFF. The CDR3 DNA sequence: TGTGCCAGCAGTTGGGTCCGGTCCGGGGAGCTGTTTTTT.

The genes are TRBV9 and TRBJ1-6; D remains unclear. Trimming took 1 base from V and 10 from J, leaving 12 bases between them. This CDR3 region has 14 residues. Germline V CDR1 and CDR2: SGDLS, YYNGEE. CDR3 nucleotide sequence: TGTGCCAGCAGCGTACAGGAGGGAGGATCACCCCTCCACTTT. This translates into CASSVQEGGSPLHF. The whole variable domain, filled in from reference TRBV9 and TRBJ1-6, reads DSGVTQTPKHLITATGQRVTLRCSPRSGDLSVYWYQQSLDQGLQFLIQYYNGEERAKGNILERFSAQQFPDLHSELNLSSLELGDSALYFCASSVQEGGSPLHFGNGTRLTVT.

This CDR3 reads CASSPDTGELFF. The CDR3, as DNA: TGTGCCAGCTCTCCTGACACCGGGGAGCTGTTTTTT. V usage is TRBV18 and J usage is TRBJ2-2; D not certain. Germline CDR1 and CDR2: KGHSH and LQKENI. The CDR3 is made up of 12 amino acids. V shed 6 bases and J shed 3 bases, with 5 bases lying between them.

This chain uses TRBV28 with TRBJ1-6; D is uncertain. Germline loops: CDR1 MDHEN, CDR2 SYDVKM. Trimming pared 4 bases from V and 3 bases from J, leaving 10 bases between. This CDR3 comprises 15 residues. The CDR3 reads CASSSWTVYNSPLHF. The CDR3 DNA follows: TGTGCCAGCAGTTCCTGGACTGTCTATAATTCACCCCTCCACTTT.

The CDR3 is CASSYSGLAGAGEQFF. CDR3 DNA: TGTGCCAGCAGTTACTCAGGACTAGCGGGAGCCGGTGAGCAGTTCTTC. The chain links TRBV6-5 to TRBJ2-1; TRBD2 matches 13 bases. The length of the CDR3 is 16 residues. Looked up from germline, CDR1 is MNHEY and CDR2 is SVGAGI. V dropped 0 bases and J dropped 9; count of bases not matched to a gene: 5.

The chain has TRBV19 and TRBJ1-5; TRBD1 matches at 9 bases. V lost 7 bases, J lost 2 bases, and 15 bases stayed unmatched. The CDR3 covers 18 residues. The germline V gene has CDR1 LNHDA and CDR2 SQIVND (reference sequence). CDR3 sequence reads: CASTNRGRGSFGNQPQHF. The CDR3 DNA reads as TGTGCCAGTACTAACAGGGGGCGCGGATCGTTCGGCAATCAGCCCCAGCATTTT.

This chain uses TRBV5-4 with TRBJ2-3, with D perhaps TRBD2 (7 bases). The CDR3 loop spans 18 amino acids. V gave up 4 bases and J gave up 2 bases, with 23 bases separating them. CDR1 is SGHNT, CDR2 YYREEE, per germline (reference sequence). The CDR3 sequence: CASSQDQGLAENTDTQYF. CDR3 DNA: TGTGCCAGCAGCCAAGATCAGGGGCTAGCGGAGAACACAGATACGCAGTATTTT.

This chain links TRBV19 with TRBJ2-3; tentatively, D is TRBD2 (6 bases). The CDR3 covers 14 residues. Per germline, CDR1 LNHDA and CDR2 SQIVND (reference sequence). The V end lost 3 bases, the J end lost 7 bases, and 14 bases lay between the germline ends. The CDR3 region is CASSIMTGEYTQYF. The CDR3 nucleotides read TGTGCCAGTAGTATCATGACGGGAGAATATACGCAGTATTTT.

This chain joins TRBV27 and TRBJ2-5; 11 bases are a match to TRBD2. The germline CDR1 and CDR2 sequences are MNHEY and SMNVEV (reference sequence). Trimming cost V 5 bases and J 2 bases; bases outside gene matches: 7. The CDR3 sequence is 16 residues long. The CDR3: CASSPGLAAHQETQYF. The CDR3 coding sequence is TGTGCCAGCAGTCCGGGACTAGCGGCCCATCAAGAGACCCAGTACTTC.

V usage is TRBV7-8 and J usage is TRBJ1-1; no clear D. Trimming left V 7 bases short and J 2 bases short, with 14 bases between. The germline gives CDR1 SGHVS, CDR2 FQNEAQ. This CDR3 is built from 14 residues. In DNA, the CDR3 is TGTGCCAGCACCCCTTTGCTTCCTAACACTGAAGCTTTCTTT. Translated, it gives CASTPLLPNTEAFF.

This clone was observed a single time. The chain employs TRBV11-3 and TRBJ2-1, with D perhaps matching TRBD2 (7 bases). The germline V gene has CDR1 SGHNT and CDR2 YENEEA. This CDR3 has 16 residues. Trimming removed 5 bases at V and 0 bases at J, with 14 bases between. CDR3 coding DNA: TGTGCCAGCAGCGGGGGGGGCGCCAGCTCCTACAATGAGCAGTTCTTC. It codes for CASSGGGASSYNEQFF.

The chain couples TRBV5-1 to TRBJ2-2; D is undetermined. The CDR3 totals 15 residues. Trimming took off 0 bases at V and 2 bases at J, with 8 bases between the two ends. Germline V lookup: CDR1 SGHRS, CDR2 YFSETQ. The CDR3 region has the DNA TGCGCCAGCAGCTTGGGTGCGAGTAACACCGGGGAGCTGTTTTTT. Its protein is CASSLGASNTGELFF.

CDR3 nucleotide sequence: TGTGCCAGCAGAGGTGGAAACACCATATATTTT. This translates into CASRGGNTIYF. The chain combines TRBV6-5 with TRBJ1-3; no definite D call. Germline CDR1 MNHEY, CDR2 SVGAGI. V was pared by 6 bases and J by 3 bases, with 3 bases between. The length of the CDR3 is 11 residues.

The chain is built from TRBV2 and TRBJ1-3; maybe TRBD1 (5 bases). There are 16 residues in the CDR3. Trimming shortened V by 2 bases and J by 8 bases, and 19 bases separated the two germline ends. The germline gives CDR1 SNHLY, CDR2 FYNNEI. The CDR3 DNA follows: TGTGCCAGCAGTGAACGGGCAGGGCTACCGCAGGACACCATATATTTT. Protein: CASSERAGLPQDTIYF.

The V gene is TRBV4-1, the J gene TRBJ1-5, with D perhaps matching TRBD1 (6 bases). Trimming cost V 2 bases and J 4 bases, with 12 bases left between them. This CDR3 spans 15 amino acids. From germline, CDR1 is MGHRA and CDR2 YSYEKL. Written as DNA, the CDR3 is TGCGCCAGCAGCCAACTAAACACAGGGAATCAGCCCCAGCATTTT. It is translated as CASSQLNTGNQPQHF.

The CDR3 DNA reads TGCAGTGCTAGCCAGGTGGCTGAAGCTTTCTTT. Its translation is CSASQVAEAFF. The chain carries TRBV20-1 and TRBJ1-1; D remains ambiguous. CDR1 and CDR2 from the germline V gene are DFQATT and SNEGSKA (reference sequence). The CDR3 totals 11 residues. The V end was cut by 3 bases, the J end by 6 bases, with 8 bases between.